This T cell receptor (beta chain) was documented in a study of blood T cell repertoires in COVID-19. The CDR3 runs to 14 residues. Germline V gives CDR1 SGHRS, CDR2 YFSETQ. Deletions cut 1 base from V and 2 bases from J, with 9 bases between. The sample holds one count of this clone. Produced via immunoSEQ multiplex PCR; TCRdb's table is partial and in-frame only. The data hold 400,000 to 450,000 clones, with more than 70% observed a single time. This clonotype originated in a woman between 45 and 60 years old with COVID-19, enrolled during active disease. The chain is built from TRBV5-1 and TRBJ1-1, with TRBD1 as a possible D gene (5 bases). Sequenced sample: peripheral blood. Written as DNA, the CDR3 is TGCGCCAGCAGCTTGAGCAGGGTAAACACTGAAGCTTTCTTT. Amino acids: CASSLSRVNTEAFF.